The 12 T cell receptor beta chains given below trace back to one sample, sequenced in a study of spatial heterogeneity in lung cancer. TCRdb fed the 5' RACE reads into MiXCR, producing one record per CDR3 protein. The table lists under 40,000 distinct CDR3 sequences, approximately 5.2% of them singletons. Time point: sample taken at primary tumor resection. Without sorting, whole RNA was sequenced from tumor, nontumor lung or frozen PBMC. Sequenced material: PBMCs, taken at surgery. The receptors shown here come from a female donor with early-stage non-small cell lung cancer.

In its sample, this clonotype was seen many times. The gene calls are TRBV24-1 and TRBJ2-7; D uncertain. V lost 4 bases and J lost 4, with 10 bases in between. This CDR3 is 13 amino acids long. Per the germline V gene, CDR1 is KGHDR and CDR2 is SFDVKD. CDR3 loop: CATSDPLTYEQYF. The CDR3 DNA follows: TGTGCCACCAGTGACCCTCTTACGTACGAGCAGTACTTC.

In this sample, this clonotype turned up many times. The chain joins TRBV12-3 or TRBV12-4 to TRBJ1-2, with D unclear. The germline V and J ends were trimmed by 5 bases and 1 base, with 11 bases remaining between them. The CDR3 runs 14 residues. CDR3 amino acids: CASSPMRLNYGYTF. The DNA for the CDR3 is TGTGCCAGCAGTCCCATGCGTCTTAACTATGGCTACACCTTC.

This chain joins TRBV2 and TRBJ2-7; 7 nucleotides match TRBD1. Germline assignment: CDR1 SNHLY and CDR2 FYNNEI. The junction had 6 bases not matched to a gene; V was cut back by 1 base and J by 9 bases. CDR3 length: 13 residues. Here the CDR3 reads CASSEVGTVGQYF. The CDR3 DNA sequence: TGTGCCAGCAGTGAAGTTGGGACAGTCGGGCAGTACTTC.

Many counts were recorded for this clonotype. V and J are TRBV7-2 and TRBJ2-4, with D possibly being TRBD2 (6 bases). In germline, CDR1 is SGHTA, CDR2 FQGNSA. Trimming stripped 1 base from V and 5 bases from J, with 18 bases between. This CDR3 contains 17 residues. The CDR3 DNA sequence: TGTGCCAGCAGCTTAGTCTGGGGTAGCGGCCCCGAAAACATTCAGTACTTC. It translates to CASSLVWGSGPENIQYF.

This clonotype was observed many times. The chain links TRBV10-3 to TRBJ2-1; a weak D match, TRBD2 (6 bases). This CDR3 region has 11 residues. The germline CDR1 and CDR2 sequences are ENHRY and SYGVKD. V shed 8 bases and J shed 9 bases, with 11 bases lying between them. The CDR3: CAIGGIGEQFF. Here the CDR3 DNA reads TGTGCCATCGGGGGGATAGGTGAGCAGTTCTTC.

This clonotype has at least ten counts. The chain links TRBV9 to TRBJ2-7; TRBD2 aligns across 8 bases. The CDR3 loop spans 14 amino acids. Per the germline V gene, CDR1 is SGDLS and CDR2 is YYNGEE. Trimming at V came to 0 bases and at J to 5 bases, leaving 4 bases not matched to a gene. The CDR3 DNA follows: TGTGCCAGCAGCGTAGCGGGGGGGAGCAACGAGCAGTACTTC. Encoded protein: CASSVAGGSNEQYF.

The chain has TRBV7-2 and TRBJ2-1, with a possible D match to TRBD2 (6 bases). Germline CDR1 is SGHTA and CDR2 is FQGNSA. V was cut by 5 bases and J by 0 bases, with 14 bases left in between. The CDR3 sequence is 16 residues long. DNA of the CDR3: TGTGCCAGCAGCCTTATAGCGGCGAGCTCCTACAATGAGCAGTTCTTC. The encoded protein is CASSLIAASSYNEQFF.

This clonotype was detected ten times or more. The rearrangement uses TRBV6-5 and TRBJ1-1; D perhaps matches TRBD1 (5 bases). V lost 10 bases to trimming and J lost 2 bases, with 11 bases between them. The CDR3 runs to 12 residues. The germline V gene has CDR1 MNHEY and CDR2 SVGAGI. The CDR3 region is CATRGDNTEAFF. The DNA of the CDR3 is TGTGCCACGAGGGGTGATAACACTGAAGCTTTCTTT.

In this sample, this clonotype turned up many times. A junction end diverges from the germline sequence, so it may reflect a read error. J is TRBJ2-1 and V is TRBV4-3; 13 bases fit TRBD2. This CDR3 region has 13 residues. In germline, CDR1 is LGHNA, CDR2 YSLEER. The CDR3 coding sequence is TGCGCCAGCAGCCAAAGGACTAGCGGGGGACCGACCTTC. This codes for CASSQRTSGGPTF.

The chain links TRBV9 to TRBJ2-7, with D tentatively TRBD1 (6 bases). The V and J ends lost 3 bases and 2 bases respectively, with 12 bases between them. From germline, CDR1 is SGDLS and CDR2 YYNGEE. The CDR3 has 14 amino acids. The CDR3 loop reads CASSGGHGTYEQYF. CDR3 sequence (DNA): TGTGCCAGCAGCGGGGGACATGGGACCTACGAGCAGTACTTC.

Ten or more counts support this clonotype. The V and J genes are TRBV27 and TRBJ2-5, with 8 bases lining up with TRBD2. V was clipped by 6 bases and J by 2 bases; unmatched bases: 14. The CDR3 length is 17 residues. CDR1 MNHEY and CDR2 SMNVEV come from the germline V gene (reference sequence). The CDR3 loop reads CASSTTGGRVGQETQYF. In DNA form, the CDR3 reads TGTGCCAGCAGCACCACGGGGGGGCGAGTGGGGCAAGAGACCCAGTACTTC.

This clonotype has a count of ten or more. The rearrangement joins TRBV18 to TRBJ1-1; D is perhaps TRBD1 (6 bases). CDR3 length: 13 amino acids. The germline gives CDR1 KGHSH, CDR2 LQKENI. Trimming removed 5 bases from V and 1 base from J, with 8 bases in between. DNA for the CDR3: TGTGCCAGCTCAAACAGGGAGAACACTGAAGCTTTCTTT. Translation: CASSNRENTEAFF.